The entry that follows covers one TCR beta chain sequence. The data were taken from a study of blood T cell repertoires in COVID-19. Study summary: COVID-19 samples collected from the United States, Italy and Spain covered acute and convalescent phases. In each case, the material was cDNA or gDNA derived from T cells, B-cell-depleted T cells, or PBMCs.

How the authors handled the data: How many nucleated cells were present was estimated from reference gene primer amplification. Clones were read by immunoSEQ multiplex PCR, and TCRdb kept only the in-frame ones, dropping some. V, J and clone size were drawn from that table, and D and trimming were deduced from the DNA. The data contain 150,000 to 200,000 clones, 90% of them singletons. This TCR came from a man in his forties or fifties with acute or convalescent COVID-19. Source material: peripheral blood.

The CDR3 DNA is TGTGCCAGTAGTACCCCCGACAGGGGCGGTGAAAAACTGTTTTTT. Its translation is CASSTPDRGGEKLFF. The V and J genes are TRBV19 and TRBJ1-4; 8 bases fit TRBD1. V trimming: 4 bases; J trimming: 7 bases; junction bases outside the gene matches: 8. Germline V gives CDR1 LNHDA, CDR2 SQIVND (reference sequence). This CDR3 spans 15 amino acids.